The 26 T cell receptor beta chains in this list originate from one sample, sequenced in a study of blood T cells in healthy people across ages. Primed by a sample-barcoded 5' primer and a J-beta primer mix, a second PCR proceeded for roughly 6 to 12 cycles. TCRdb re-called the 5' RACE reads with MiXCR, one entry per CDR3 protein. The table records 1.5 million to 2 million distinct CDR3 sequences, around half of them present only once. Sequenced input: blood. The receptor set was obtained from a middle-aged woman in good health.

CDR3 in amino acids: CSVGSVLNTGELFF. CDR3 sequence (DNA): TGCAGCGTAGGATCCGTCTTGAACACCGGGGAGCTGTTTTTT. The rearrangement uses TRBV29-1 and TRBJ2-2; D uncertain. From germline, CDR1 is SQVTM and CDR2 ANQGSEA. The CDR3 has 14 amino acids. Trimming removed 6 bases from V and 1 base from J, with 12 bases in between.

The chain combines TRBV7-2 with TRBJ2-1, with TRBD2 matching over 12 bases. This CDR3 has 16 amino acids. Germline CDR1 is SGHTA and CDR2 is FQGNSA. V was clipped by 5 bases and J by 10 bases; unmatched bases: 12. As DNA, the CDR3 is TGTGCCAGCAGCCGCTTCCAACTAGCGGGGGGAAGAGAGCAGTTCTTC. It codes for CASSRFQLAGGREQFF.

The chain recombines TRBV28 with TRBJ1-6; the D is unclear. Per germline, CDR1 MDHEN and CDR2 SYDVKM. The CDR3 loop spans 16 amino acids. Between the trimmed V and J ends, which lost 0 bases and 10 bases, there was a span of 16 bases. The CDR3 nucleotides read TGTGCCAGCAGTTTATGGGGCGACCCTCCGCGGTCACCCCTCCACTTT. Amino acid sequence: CASSLWGDPPRSPLHF.

This clonotype has more than one count but fewer than ten. The CDR3 DNA follows: TGCAGTGCCGCACAGGGGATTAATGAAAAACTGTTTTTT. It yields the protein CSAAQGINEKLFF. V and J are TRBV20-1 and TRBJ1-4; the match to TRBD1 covers 7 bases. This CDR3 has 13 residues. CDR1 is DFQATT and CDR2 is SNEGSKA in the germline V gene (reference sequence). The ends lost 6 bases at V and 4 bases at J; junction bases unmatched: 5.

The chain employs TRBV20-1 and TRBJ2-7; D is possibly TRBD2 (5 bases). V shed 5 bases and J shed 7 bases, with 12 bases lying between them. The CDR3 extends over 11 amino acids. In germline, CDR1 is DFQATT, CDR2 SNEGSKA (reference sequence). The CDR3 sequence is CSADNGDEQYF. The CDR3 DNA reads as TGCAGTGCTGATAACGGGGATGAGCAGTACTTC.

This sequence joins TRBV20-1 and TRBJ2-5, with 7 bases lining up with TRBD1. Germline CDR1 and CDR2: DFQATT and SNEGSKA (reference sequence). V lost 3 bases to trimming and J lost 5 bases; unmatched junction nucleotides: 9. The CDR3 runs to 14 residues. The CDR3, as DNA: TGCAGTGCTAGTATGACAGGGACGGGTGAGACCCAGTACTTC. Its translation: CSASMTGTGETQYF.

This clonotype came up a few times. This chain connects TRBV5-1 to TRBJ2-1; TRBD1 or TRBD2 may be the D gene (6 bases each). The ends were cut back, 0 bases at V and 6 bases at J, with 13 bases in the middle. CDR1 and CDR2 from the germline V gene are SGHRS and YFSETQ. CDR3 size: 15 residues. Here the CDR3 reads CASSLGGAVSNEQFF. The CDR3 nucleotides read TGCGCCAGCAGCTTGGGGGGGGCTGTGAGCAATGAGCAGTTCTTC.

The V gene is TRBV7-2, the J gene TRBJ1-2, with D possibly TRBD1 on 6 matching bases. The germline V and J ends were trimmed by 4 bases and 4 bases, with 16 bases remaining between them. The CDR3 is 15 residues long. Germline CDR1 and CDR2: SGHTA and FQGNSA. The CDR3 loop reads CASSSDSRGLYGYTF. The CDR3 DNA is TGTGCCAGCAGCTCGGACAGCCGGGGGCTCTATGGCTACACCTTC.

The V and J genes are TRBV7-8 and TRBJ2-3; D is possibly TRBD2 (6 bases). The V gene's germline CDR1 is SGHVS and CDR2 FQNEAQ. The CDR3 is 15 amino acids. V lost 1 base to trimming and J lost 3 bases, with 11 bases between them. The DNA for the CDR3 is TGTGCCAGCAGCTTAGTCGGACTAAAAACAGATACGCAGTATTTT. It codes for CASSLVGLKTDTQYF.

The chain links TRBV20-1 to TRBJ2-3; D may be TRBD1 (6 bases). This CDR3 contains 15 residues. Trimming stripped 5 bases from V and 0 bases from J, with 15 bases between. Germline CDR1 DFQATT, CDR2 SNEGSKA (reference sequence). Here the CDR3 reads CSAPGEGTSTDTQYF. In DNA, the CDR3 is TGCAGTGCTCCCGGGGAAGGGACAAGCACAGATACGCAGTATTTT.

The rearrangement links TRBV20-1 to TRBJ1-5; TRBD1 might be the D (6 bases). The CDR3 extends over 17 amino acids. V shed 0 bases and J shed 0 bases, with 15 bases lying between them. The germline V gene has CDR1 DFQATT and CDR2 SNEGSKA (reference sequence). The CDR3 DNA reads as TGCAGTGCTAGAGATAGAACAGGGAAATATAGCAATCAGCCCCAGCATTTT. Its protein product is CSARDRTGKYSNQPQHF.

This clonotype turned up a few times. The genes are TRBV7-9 and TRBJ2-7, with D perhaps given as TRBD1 or TRBD2 (5 bases each). The J call is uncertain, as TRBJ2-5 better fits the DNA end. The CDR3 has 16 residues. The V gene's germline CDR1 is SEHNR and CDR2 FQNEAQ (reference sequence). In DNA, the CDR3 is TGTGCCAGCAGCCCCCGGGACCAACGTTCAGGGGAGACCCAGTACTTC. Its translation: CASSPRDQRSGETQYF.

The chain combines TRBV28 with TRBJ2-6; the match to TRBD1 covers 7 bases. This CDR3 is 21 amino acids long. Germline CDR1 reads MDHEN; CDR2 reads SYDVKM. Trimming cost V 2 bases and J 0 bases; bases outside gene matches: 16. The CDR3 coding sequence is TGTGCCAGCAGTTTAGAATTAGATGAGGGACAGAGACGCTCTGGGGCCAACGTCCTGACTTTC. Protein: CASSLELDEGQRRSGANVLTF.

The chain combines TRBV11-2 with TRBJ2-5; D not resolved. This CDR3 comprises 15 residues. CDR1 is SGHAT, CDR2 FQNNGV, per germline. V was pared by 1 base and J by 1 base, with 10 bases between. CDR3 DNA: TGTGCCAGCAGCTTAGTGATTGGGATCCAAGAGACCCAGTACTTC. Protein: CASSLVIGIQETQYF. Based on the CDR3 plus reference TRBV11-2 and TRBJ2-5, the full variable domain is EAGVAQSPRYKIIEKRQSVAFWCNPISGHATLYWYQQILGQGPKLLIQFQNNGVVDDSQLPKDRFSAERLKGVDSTLKIQPAKLEDSAVYLCASSLVIGIQETQYFGPGTRLLVL.

This chain links TRBV7-9 with TRBJ2-4; D remains unclear. The V and J ends lost 2 bases and 4 bases respectively, with 12 bases between them. The CDR3 is made up of 15 amino acids. Germline V gene sequence: CDR1 SEHNR, CDR2 FQNEAQ (reference sequence). CDR3 amino acids: CASSLMAEIKNIQYF. The DNA of the CDR3 is TGTGCCAGCAGCTTAATGGCGGAGATTAAAAACATTCAGTACTTC.

This clonotype was recorded a few times. The J gene is TRBJ2-1, the V gene TRBV7-6; D is undetermined. Looked up from germline, CDR1 is SGHVS and CDR2 is FNYEAQ. The length of the CDR3 is 15 residues. Trimming removed 4 bases at V and 0 bases at J, with 10 bases between. The CDR3 protein is CASSSMGNSYNEQFF. The CDR3 DNA reads as TGTGCCAGCAGCTCTATGGGGAACTCCTACAATGAGCAGTTCTTC.

This clonotype was observed a few times. V and J are TRBV25-1 and TRBJ2-7; a possible D gene is TRBD2 (5 bases). V dropped 2 bases and J dropped 2 bases, with 7 bases sitting between them. CDR3 size: 13 residues. The germline V gene encodes CDR1 MGHDK and CDR2 SYGVNS. The CDR3 loop reads CASSEQEAYEQYF. The CDR3, as DNA: TGTGCCAGCAGTGAACAGGAGGCCTACGAGCAGTACTTC.

This clonotype has more than one count but fewer than ten. V is TRBV7-2 and J is TRBJ2-5; 13 nucleotides line up with TRBD2. V lost 5 bases, J lost 11 bases, and 17 bases stayed unmatched. Germline V lookup: CDR1 SGHTA, CDR2 FQGNSA. This CDR3 contains 17 residues. The CDR3 loop is CASSPSGLAGAKDEQYF. Here the CDR3 DNA reads TGTGCCAGCAGCCCAAGCGGACTAGCGGGGGCAAAGGATGAGCAGTACTTC.

The chain carries TRBV6-5 and TRBJ2-7; D is perhaps TRBD2 (5 bases). In germline, CDR1 is MNHEY, CDR2 SVGAGI. The length of the CDR3 is 16 residues. The germline V and J ends were trimmed by 2 bases and 6 bases, with 20 bases remaining between them. The CDR3: CASSYDGQTARGEQYF. For the CDR3, the DNA is TGTGCCAGCAGTTACGATGGCCAGACCGCTCGGGGCGAGCAGTACTTC.

V usage is TRBV6-2 or TRBV6-3 and J usage is TRBJ1-2, with unresolved D. The CDR3 runs to 13 residues. V was trimmed by 6 bases and J by 2 bases, leaving 10 bases between them. The germline V gene has CDR1 MNHEY and CDR2 SVGEGT. The CDR3 is CASSTSVNYGYTF. The CDR3 region has the DNA TGTGCCAGCAGCACATCGGTAAACTATGGCTACACCTTC.

The V gene is TRBV20-1, the J gene TRBJ2-4; possibly TRBD2 for D (6 bases). From germline, CDR1 is DFQATT and CDR2 SNEGSKA (reference sequence). This CDR3 contains 15 residues. Trimming removed 6 bases at V and 1 base at J, with 16 bases between. The CDR3 region is CSALGTLWAKNIQYF. The CDR3 DNA sequence: TGCAGTGCCTTGGGGACTCTTTGGGCCAAAAACATTCAGTACTTC.

This clonotype was detected only a few times. The germline gene is not matched at one end of the junction; a read error may be the cause. The V gene is TRBV28, the J gene TRBJ2-1; 8 positions match TRBD2. This CDR3 has 15 residues. Germline V CDR1 and CDR2: MDHEN, SYDVKM. The CDR3 here is CASSFSGLEKVEQFF. The CDR3 DNA is TGTGCTAGCAGTTTTTCGGGACTAGAAAAAGTTGAGCAGTTCTTC.

CDR3 sequence (DNA): TGTGCCAGCAGCTTAGTCGGGGACTGGTACGAGCAGTACTTC. Amino acid sequence: CASSLVGDWYEQYF. The rearrangement uses TRBV7-2 and TRBJ2-7; D possibly corresponds to TRBD2 (6 bases). V shed 1 base and J shed 4 bases, with 11 bases lying between them. The germline CDR1 and CDR2 sequences are SGHTA and FQGNSA. The CDR3 length is 14 residues.

This clonotype was picked up one time. The gene calls are TRBV10-3 and TRBJ2-3, with TRBD1 matching over 9 bases. The V gene end was trimmed by 3 bases and the J gene end by 6 bases; junction bases not matched to a gene: 10. The germline gives CDR1 ENHRY, CDR2 SYGVKD. This CDR3 contains 16 residues. CDR3 coding DNA: TGTGCCATCAGTGACGGGACAGGGCAATTTATGGATACGCAGTATTTT. Residues: CAISDGTGQFMDTQYF.

V gene TRBV29-1 combines with J gene TRBJ2-1; D is possibly TRBD1 (5 bases). Trimming removed 5 bases from V and 8 bases from J, with 16 bases in between. The germline gives CDR1 SQVTM, CDR2 ANQGSEA. The CDR3 is 13 residues long. In DNA, the CDR3 is TGCAGCGTTCTTTCGGGTGGACAAGATGAGCAGTTCTTC. This gives the protein CSVLSGGQDEQFF.

V is TRBV6-2 or TRBV6-3 and J is TRBJ2-1, with D uncertain. From germline, CDR1 is MNHEY and CDR2 SVGEGT. V lost 6 bases and J 1 base, leaving 10 bases between the germline ends. The CDR3 sequence is 14 residues long. The CDR3 loop reads CASSAQRSYNEQFF. CDR3 nucleotides: TGTGCCAGCAGCGCCCAAAGATCCTACAATGAGCAGTTCTTC.